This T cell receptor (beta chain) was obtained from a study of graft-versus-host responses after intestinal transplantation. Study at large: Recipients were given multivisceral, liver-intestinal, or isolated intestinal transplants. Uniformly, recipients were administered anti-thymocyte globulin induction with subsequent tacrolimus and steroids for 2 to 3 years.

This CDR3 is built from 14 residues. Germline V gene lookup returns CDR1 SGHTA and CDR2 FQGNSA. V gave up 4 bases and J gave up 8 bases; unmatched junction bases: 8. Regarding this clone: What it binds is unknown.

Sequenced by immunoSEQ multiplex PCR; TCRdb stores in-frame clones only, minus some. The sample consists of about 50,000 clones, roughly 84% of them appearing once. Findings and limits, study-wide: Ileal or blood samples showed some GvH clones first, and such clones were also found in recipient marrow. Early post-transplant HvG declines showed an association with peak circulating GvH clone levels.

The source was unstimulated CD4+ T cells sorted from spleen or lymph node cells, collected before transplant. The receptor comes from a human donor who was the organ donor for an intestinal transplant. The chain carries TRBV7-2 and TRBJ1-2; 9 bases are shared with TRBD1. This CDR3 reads CASSSYRGRRGYTF. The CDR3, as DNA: TGTGCCAGCAGCTCATACAGGGGGCGACGAGGCTACACCTTC.